This T cell receptor beta chain was retrieved from a study of T cell responses to AZD1222 COVID-19 vaccine. Overall study findings and caveats: Reportedly, nearly half the spike-specific TCRs target unmutated variant regions. Most donors were white British, females outnumbered males, and clonal diversity was possibly underestimated.

In regard to this clone: Antigen specificity is unknown.

The CDR3 runs 14 residues. The germline V and J ends were trimmed by 3 bases and 3 bases, with 11 bases remaining between them. Germline loops: CDR1 LGHDT, CDR2 YNNKEL (reference sequence). Second-dose groups at about 4 or about 12 weeks were pooled. Some clones are missing from TCRdb's copy, which holds only in-frame ones; the method was immunoSEQ multiplex PCR. The sample carries some 98,000 clones, about 88% recorded once. Here the sequenced sample was peripheral blood, taken 28 days after the second AZD1222 dose. The J gene is TRBJ1-1, the V gene TRBV3-1 (or the pseudogene TRBV3-2), with D unresolved. This TCR was recovered from an adult who received the AZD1222 COVID-19 vaccine. The CDR3 nucleotides are TGTGCCAGCAGCCATGATCAGAGGGACACTGAAGCTTTCTTT. This encodes CASSHDQRDTEAFF.